The clone carrying this TCR beta chain was counted at least ten times. Its antigen is as yet unknown. Source study methods: Using the CDR3 differences seen across clinicopathological groups, the authors built a distant-metastasis classifier for papillary thyroid cancer, which was meant to discriminate distant-metastatic patients. Through MiXCR, TCRdb re-clonotyped the PCR reads. The V and J calls were determined by TCRdb, not by the authors. Of roughly 38,000 clones in the sample, 15% to 20% were seen once. All patients were untreated before thyroid surgery. The data belong to a study of metastatic and nonmetastatic thyroid tumors. In the study overall: Repertoires of blood and of tissue (tumor or nodule) from malignant and benign thyroid patients were compared.

The V gene end was trimmed by 0 bases and the J gene end by 12 bases; junction bases not matched to a gene: 8. Germline V CDR1 and CDR2: SGHVS, FQNEAQ. The CDR3 runs to 14 residues. Study-wide results and caveats: Malignant tumors reportedly showed significantly higher TCR beta diversity than benign nodules in both blood and tumor.

Sample: blood. This rearrangement joins TRBV7-8 to TRBJ2-1; 7 positions agree with TRBD2. The TCR was taken from a female donor with papillary thyroid cancer or a benign thyroid nodule (not recorded which). Some clones in this sample may be carry-over from other donors' samples. The CDR3 sequence: CASSLAGRGRPQFF. Here the CDR3 DNA reads TGTGCCAGCAGCTTAGCGGGGAGGGGCAGACCGCAGTTCTTC.